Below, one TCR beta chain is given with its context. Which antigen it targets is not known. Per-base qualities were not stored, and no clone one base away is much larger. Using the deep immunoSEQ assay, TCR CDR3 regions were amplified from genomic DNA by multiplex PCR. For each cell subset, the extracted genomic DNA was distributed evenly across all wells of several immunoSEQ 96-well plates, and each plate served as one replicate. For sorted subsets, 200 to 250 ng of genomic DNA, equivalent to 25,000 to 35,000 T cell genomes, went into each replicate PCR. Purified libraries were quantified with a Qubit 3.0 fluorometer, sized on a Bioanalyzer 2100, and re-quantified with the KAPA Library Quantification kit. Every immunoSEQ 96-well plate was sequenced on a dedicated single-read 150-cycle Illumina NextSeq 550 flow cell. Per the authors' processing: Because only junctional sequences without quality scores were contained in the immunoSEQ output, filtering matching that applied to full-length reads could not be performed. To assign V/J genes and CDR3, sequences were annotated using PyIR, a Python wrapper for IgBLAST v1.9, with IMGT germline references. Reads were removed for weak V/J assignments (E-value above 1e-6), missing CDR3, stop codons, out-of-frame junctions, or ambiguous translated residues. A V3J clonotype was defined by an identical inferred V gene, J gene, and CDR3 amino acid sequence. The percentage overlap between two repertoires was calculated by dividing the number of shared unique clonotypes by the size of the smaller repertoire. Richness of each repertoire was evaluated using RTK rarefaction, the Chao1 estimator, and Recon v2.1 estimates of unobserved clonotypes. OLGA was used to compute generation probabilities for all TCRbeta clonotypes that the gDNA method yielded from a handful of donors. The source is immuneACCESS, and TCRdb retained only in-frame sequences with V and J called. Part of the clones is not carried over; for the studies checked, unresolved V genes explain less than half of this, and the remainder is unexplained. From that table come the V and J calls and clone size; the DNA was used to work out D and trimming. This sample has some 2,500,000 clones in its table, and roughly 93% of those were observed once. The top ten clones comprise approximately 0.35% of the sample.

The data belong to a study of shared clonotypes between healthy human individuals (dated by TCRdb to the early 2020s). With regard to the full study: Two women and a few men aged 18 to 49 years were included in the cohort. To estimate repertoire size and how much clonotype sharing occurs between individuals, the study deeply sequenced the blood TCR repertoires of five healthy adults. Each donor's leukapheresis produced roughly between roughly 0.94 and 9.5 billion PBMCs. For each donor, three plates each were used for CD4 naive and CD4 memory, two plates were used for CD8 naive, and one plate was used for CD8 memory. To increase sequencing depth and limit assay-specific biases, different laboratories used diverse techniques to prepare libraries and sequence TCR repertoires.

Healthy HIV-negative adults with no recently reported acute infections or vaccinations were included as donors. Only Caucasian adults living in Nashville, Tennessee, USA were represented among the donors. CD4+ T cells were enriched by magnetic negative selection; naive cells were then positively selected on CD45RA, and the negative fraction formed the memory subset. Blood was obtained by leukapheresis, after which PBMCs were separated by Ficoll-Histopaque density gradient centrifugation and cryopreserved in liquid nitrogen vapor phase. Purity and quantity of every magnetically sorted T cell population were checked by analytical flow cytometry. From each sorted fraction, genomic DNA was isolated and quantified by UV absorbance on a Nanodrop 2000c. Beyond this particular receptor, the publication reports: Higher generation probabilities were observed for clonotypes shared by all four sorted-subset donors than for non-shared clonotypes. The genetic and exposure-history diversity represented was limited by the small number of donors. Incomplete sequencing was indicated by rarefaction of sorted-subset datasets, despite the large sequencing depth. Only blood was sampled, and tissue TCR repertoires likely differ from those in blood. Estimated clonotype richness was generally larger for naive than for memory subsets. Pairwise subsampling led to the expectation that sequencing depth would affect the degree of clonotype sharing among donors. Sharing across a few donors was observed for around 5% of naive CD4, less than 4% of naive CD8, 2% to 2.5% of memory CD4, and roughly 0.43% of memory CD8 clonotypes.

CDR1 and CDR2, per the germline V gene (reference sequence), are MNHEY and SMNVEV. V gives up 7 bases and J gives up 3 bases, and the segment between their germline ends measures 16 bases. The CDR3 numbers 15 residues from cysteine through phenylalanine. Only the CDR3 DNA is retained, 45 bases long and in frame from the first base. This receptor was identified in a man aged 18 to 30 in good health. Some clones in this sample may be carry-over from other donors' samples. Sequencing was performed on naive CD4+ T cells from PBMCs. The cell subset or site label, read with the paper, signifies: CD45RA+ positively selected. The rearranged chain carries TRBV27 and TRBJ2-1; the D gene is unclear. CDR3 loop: CASTPRYTYYNEQFF. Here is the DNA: TGTGCCAGCACCCCCCGATATACCTACTACAATGAGCAGTTCTTC.